Listed below are T cell receptor beta chains from one sample, sequenced in a study of blood T cell repertoires in COVID-19. The assay was immunoSEQ multiplex PCR, and TCRdb's table has in-frame clones only and misses some. In the table there are roughly 150,000 clones, approximately 85% of which are singletons. Material: peripheral blood. These receptor sequences come from a man aged 45-65 years with acute or convalescent COVID-19. Both conserved end residues are part of each CDR3. The D gene is left open where the match is weak. Where a row states a size, it is once, few, many or the class of an expanded clone; other rows omit it.

d_call: -; j_call: TRBJ1-5; clone_size: -; v_call: TRBV7-2; cdr3_aa: CASSFSLNHGGYQPQHF; cdr3_nt: TGTGCCAGCAGCTTTTCCCTAAACCATGGGGGCTATCAGCCCCAGCATTTT
d_call: TRBD2; j_call: TRBJ2-5; clone_size: -; v_call: TRBV7-9; cdr3_aa: CASSLTSGRETQYF; cdr3_nt: TGTGCCAGCAGCTTAACCAGCGGGAGAGAGACCCAGTACTTC
d_call: TRBD2; j_call: TRBJ2-1; clone_size: -; v_call: TRBV7-9; cdr3_aa: CASSFFSGGRDEQFF; cdr3_nt: TGTGCCAGCAGCTTTTTTAGCGGGGGAAGGGATGAGCAGTTCTTC
d_call: TRBD2; j_call: TRBJ2-2; clone_size: few; v_call: TRBV3-1/TRBV3-2; cdr3_aa: CASGTAGGPGDTGELFF; cdr3_nt: TGTGCCAGCGGGACTGCGGGGGGGCCCGGTGACACCGGGGAGCTGTTTTTT
d_call: -; j_call: TRBJ2-7; clone_size: -; v_call: TRBV4-1; cdr3_aa: CASSQQDSRHEQYF; cdr3_nt: TGCGCCAGCAGCCAACAGGACTCACGCCACGAGCAGTACTTC
d_call: -; j_call: TRBJ2-7; clone_size: once; v_call: TRBV6-5; cdr3_aa: CASSYRYEQYF; cdr3_nt: TGTGCCAGCAGTTACCGGTACGAGCAGTACTTC
d_call: -; j_call: TRBJ1-5; clone_size: -; v_call: TRBV27; cdr3_aa: CASSLVKGSNQPQHF; cdr3_nt: TGTGCCAGCAGTTTAGTAAAGGGGAGCAATCAGCCCCAGCATTTT
d_call: -; j_call: TRBJ1-6; clone_size: -; v_call: TRBV6-5; cdr3_aa: CASSPPGINSPLHF; cdr3_nt: TGTGCCAGCAGTCCTCCAGGCATTAATTCACCCCTCCACTTT
d_call: TRBD1; j_call: TRBJ2-2; clone_size: -; v_call: TRBV15; cdr3_aa: CATSRERGRGTGELFF; cdr3_nt: TGTGCCACCAGCAGAGAAAGGGGGCGCGGGACCGGGGAGCTGTTTTTT
d_call: TRBD2; j_call: TRBJ2-3; clone_size: -; v_call: TRBV4-1; cdr3_aa: CASSQEVAGDTADTQYF; cdr3_nt: TGCGCCAGCAGCCAAGAAGTAGCGGGGGACACGGCAGATACGCAGTATTTT
d_call: -; j_call: TRBJ1-1; clone_size: few; v_call: TRBV5-1; cdr3_aa: CASSLAFAGNTEAFF; cdr3_nt: TGCGCCAGCAGCTTGGCTTTTGCGGGGAACACTGAAGCTTTCTTT
d_call: -; j_call: TRBJ2-1; clone_size: -; v_call: TRBV30; cdr3_aa: CALGLEQFF; cdr3_nt: TGTGCCTTGGGACTGGAGCAGTTCTTC
d_call: -; j_call: TRBJ2-3; clone_size: -; v_call: TRBV4-2; cdr3_aa: CASSQEGGGPHTDTQYF; cdr3_nt: TGTGCCAGCAGCCAAGAAGGGGGGGGCCCACACACAGATACGCAGTATTTT
d_call: -; j_call: TRBJ1-5; clone_size: few; v_call: TRBV11-2; cdr3_aa: CASSPSTGYNQPQHF; cdr3_nt: TGTGCCAGCAGCCCTTCGACAGGCTACAATCAGCCCCAGCATTTT
d_call: -; j_call: TRBJ2-5; clone_size: -; v_call: TRBV9; cdr3_aa: CASSVGEWETQYF; cdr3_nt: TGTGCCAGCAGCGTCGGGGAGTGGGAGACCCAGTACTTC
d_call: TRBD2; j_call: TRBJ2-1; clone_size: -; v_call: TRBV5-5; cdr3_aa: CASSLTGRSYNEQFF; cdr3_nt: TGTGCCAGCAGCTTGACCGGGAGGTCCTACAATGAGCAGTTCTTC
d_call: -; j_call: TRBJ1-5; clone_size: -; v_call: TRBV27; cdr3_aa: CASSLLGGGGQPQHF; cdr3_nt: TGTGCCAGCAGTTTGTTGGGTGGGGGAGGTCAGCCCCAGCATTTT
d_call: -; j_call: TRBJ2-7; clone_size: -; v_call: TRBV19; cdr3_aa: CASSISREAYEQYF; cdr3_nt: TGTGCCAGTAGTATCAGCAGGGAGGCCTACGAGCAGTACTTC
d_call: -; j_call: TRBJ2-2; clone_size: many; v_call: TRBV7-9; cdr3_aa: CASSPSFRVNTGELFF; cdr3_nt: TGTGCCAGCAGCCCTAGCTTTAGGGTGAACACCGGGGAGCTGTTTTTT
d_call: TRBD2; j_call: TRBJ2-3; clone_size: -; v_call: TRBV6-2/TRBV6-3; cdr3_aa: CASSYPTSGRADTQYF; cdr3_nt: TGTGCCAGCAGTTACCCCACGAGTGGGAGGGCAGATACGCAGTATTTT
d_call: TRBD1; j_call: TRBJ1-1; clone_size: -; v_call: TRBV19; cdr3_aa: CATWDRRDEAFF; cdr3_nt: TGTGCCACTTGGGACAGGAGGGATGAAGCTTTCTTT
d_call: TRBD1; j_call: TRBJ1-1; clone_size: -; v_call: TRBV3-1/TRBV3-2; cdr3_aa: CASSQGDRGRTEAFF; cdr3_nt: TGTGCCAGCAGCCAGGGGGACAGGGGGAGAACTGAAGCTTTCTTT
d_call: TRBD1; j_call: TRBJ2-7; clone_size: -; v_call: TRBV12-3/TRBV12-4; cdr3_aa: CASRTTGDYEQYF; cdr3_nt: TGTGCCAGCAGAACGACAGGGGACTACGAGCAGTACTTC
d_call: -; j_call: TRBJ1-3; clone_size: -; v_call: TRBV30; cdr3_aa: CAWSVAGTGNTIYF; cdr3_nt: TGTGCCTGGAGTGTAGCGGGTACTGGAAACACCATATATTTT
d_call: TRBD2; j_call: TRBJ2-5; clone_size: -; v_call: TRBV7-3; cdr3_aa: CASSFSGGPQETQYF; cdr3_nt: TGTGCCAGCAGCTTTAGCGGGGGCCCCCAAGAGACCCAGTACTTC
d_call: TRBD2; j_call: TRBJ2-3; clone_size: -; v_call: TRBV7-8; cdr3_aa: CASSEKGLAERTDTQYF; cdr3_nt: TGTGCCAGCAGCGAAAAGGGGCTAGCGGAGCGCACAGATACGCAGTATTTT
d_call: -; j_call: TRBJ1-1; clone_size: few; v_call: TRBV2; cdr3_aa: CASSDADRFNLAFF; cdr3_nt: TGTGCCAGCAGTGACGCGGACAGATTCAACCTAGCTTTCTTT
d_call: TRBD1; j_call: TRBJ1-2; clone_size: -; v_call: TRBV5-1; cdr3_aa: CASSLAGQGPRIGYTF; cdr3_nt: TGCGCCAGCAGCTTGGCCGGACAGGGGCCGAGAATAGGCTACACCTTC
d_call: -; j_call: TRBJ1-1; clone_size: -; v_call: TRBV5-1; cdr3_aa: CASSLGGRGFTEAFF; cdr3_nt: TGCGCCAGCAGCTTGGGGGGGCGAGGTTTCACTGAAGCTTTCTTT
d_call: -; j_call: TRBJ1-2; clone_size: -; v_call: TRBV5-5; cdr3_aa: CASNSWEGLYGYTF; cdr3_nt: TGTGCCAGCAATTCTTGGGAGGGCCTCTATGGCTACACCTTC
d_call: TRBD1; j_call: TRBJ2-7; clone_size: -; v_call: TRBV5-4; cdr3_aa: CASGTGHSYEQYF; cdr3_nt: TGTGCCAGCGGGACAGGGCACTCCTACGAGCAGTACTTC
d_call: -; j_call: TRBJ1-5; clone_size: -; v_call: TRBV28; cdr3_aa: CASSFEEWQPQHF; cdr3_nt: TGTGCCAGCAGTTTCGAAGAGTGGCAGCCCCAGCATTTT
d_call: -; j_call: TRBJ2-7; clone_size: -; v_call: TRBV27; cdr3_aa: CASSFFAGRRWYEQYF; cdr3_nt: TGTGCCAGCAGTTTCTTTGCCGGGAGAAGATGGTACGAGCAGTACTTC
d_call: TRBD1; j_call: TRBJ1-5; clone_size: -; v_call: TRBV6-6; cdr3_aa: CASSNDRDNQPQHF; cdr3_nt: TGTGCCAGCAGCAACGACAGGGATAATCAGCCCCAGCATTTT
d_call: -; j_call: TRBJ1-5; clone_size: -; v_call: TRBV6-4; cdr3_aa: CASKRPSNQPQHF; cdr3_nt: TGTGCCAGCAAGCGACCAAGCAATCAGCCCCAGCATTTT
d_call: -; j_call: TRBJ1-2; clone_size: -; v_call: TRBV11-2; cdr3_aa: CASSPVQGNGYTF; cdr3_nt: TGTGCCAGCAGTCCCGTTCAGGGAAATGGCTACACCTTC
d_call: -; j_call: TRBJ2-2; clone_size: once; v_call: TRBV28; cdr3_aa: CASTPRRGIYTGELFF; cdr3_nt: TGTGCCAGCACCCCCCGTAGAGGCATTTACACCGGGGAGCTGTTTTTT
d_call: -; j_call: TRBJ2-2; clone_size: -; v_call: TRBV5-1; cdr3_aa: CASSLVGLGQNTGELFF; cdr3_nt: TGCGCCAGCAGCTTGGTCGGTTTGGGGCAGAACACCGGGGAGCTGTTTTTT
d_call: -; j_call: TRBJ1-4; clone_size: once; v_call: TRBV10-2; cdr3_aa: CASSETGNEKLFF; cdr3_nt: TGCGCCAGCAGCGAAACCGGTAATGAAAAACTGTTTTTT
d_call: -; j_call: TRBJ1-3; clone_size: -; v_call: TRBV6-6; cdr3_aa: CASISRDSAGNTIYF; cdr3_nt: TGTGCCAGCATCTCCCGGGACTCTGCTGGAAACACCATATATTTT
d_call: TRBD1; j_call: TRBJ2-7; clone_size: -; v_call: TRBV6-5; cdr3_aa: CASSLTGVYYEQYF; cdr3_nt: TGTGCCAGCAGTTTAACAGGGGTGTACTACGAGCAGTACTTC
d_call: -; j_call: TRBJ1-2; clone_size: -; v_call: TRBV28; cdr3_aa: CASSWRGPLYGYTF; cdr3_nt: TGTGCCAGCAGTTGGAGGGGACCCCTCTATGGCTACACCTTC
d_call: TRBD1; j_call: TRBJ2-7; clone_size: -; v_call: TRBV27; cdr3_aa: CATGDRDFRQYF; cdr3_nt: TGTGCCACGGGGGACAGGGACTTTCGGCAGTACTTC
d_call: TRBD2; j_call: TRBJ2-2; clone_size: -; v_call: TRBV6-5; cdr3_aa: CASSGLASSGELFF; cdr3_nt: TGTGCCAGCAGCGGACTAGCGTCATCCGGGGAGCTGTTTTTT
d_call: -; j_call: TRBJ2-7; clone_size: -; v_call: TRBV18; cdr3_aa: CASSPPVGYEQYF; cdr3_nt: TGTGCCAGCTCACCACCCGTCGGGTACGAGCAGTACTTC
d_call: -; j_call: TRBJ1-1; clone_size: -; v_call: TRBV27; cdr3_aa: CASTPLIGGEAFF; cdr3_nt: TGTGCCAGCACCCCCTTGATCGGGGGTGAAGCTTTCTTT
d_call: -; j_call: TRBJ2-7; clone_size: -; v_call: TRBV19; cdr3_aa: CASTRTTGSSYEQYF; cdr3_nt: TGTGCCAGTACCCGGACCACAGGGAGCTCCTACGAGCAGTACTTC
d_call: TRBD1; j_call: TRBJ2-5; clone_size: once; v_call: TRBV7-2; cdr3_aa: CASSLGGRQGQETQYF; cdr3_nt: TGTGCCAGCAGCTTAGGGGGGAGACAGGGCCAAGAGACCCAGTACTTC
d_call: -; j_call: TRBJ1-6; clone_size: -; v_call: TRBV7-8; cdr3_aa: CASSLKYSPSSYNSPLHF; cdr3_nt: TGTGCCAGCAGCTTAAAGTACAGTCCGAGCTCCTATAATTCACCCCTCCACTTT
d_call: TRBD2; j_call: TRBJ2-2; clone_size: -; v_call: TRBV15; cdr3_aa: CATSRDEGRVAGRANTGELFF; cdr3_nt: TGTGCCACCAGCAGAGATGAGGGGAGGGTAGCGGGGAGGGCGAACACCGGGGAGCTGTTTTTT
d_call: -; j_call: TRBJ2-6; clone_size: once; v_call: TRBV19; cdr3_aa: CASSIGSDSLTLNSGANVLTF; cdr3_nt: TGTGCCAGTAGTATAGGGTCGGACAGTCTAACCCTTAACTCTGGGGCCAACGTCCTGACTTTC
d_call: -; j_call: TRBJ1-3; clone_size: -; v_call: TRBV2; cdr3_aa: CASSEAPSGVGTIYF; cdr3_nt: TGTGCCAGCAGTGAAGCGCCGTCGGGGGTAGGCACCATATATTTT
d_call: -; j_call: TRBJ1-6; clone_size: -; v_call: TRBV2; cdr3_aa: CASNQDSGQPLHF; cdr3_nt: TGTGCCAGCAATCAGGACAGTGGCCAACCCCTCCACTTT
d_call: -; j_call: TRBJ1-5; clone_size: -; v_call: TRBV27; cdr3_aa: CASSFGLGNQPQHF; cdr3_nt: TGTGCCAGCAGTTTTGGGCTTGGAAATCAGCCCCAGCATTTT
d_call: -; j_call: TRBJ2-7; clone_size: -; v_call: TRBV5-6; cdr3_aa: CASSLAGGSEQYF; cdr3_nt: TGTGCCAGCAGCTTGGCCGGGGGTAGCGAGCAGTACTTC
d_call: -; j_call: TRBJ1-6; clone_size: -; v_call: TRBV10-3; cdr3_aa: CAIQSVRGSNSPLHF; cdr3_nt: TGTGCCATCCAAAGCGTGCGGGGCTCCAATTCACCCCTCCACTTT
d_call: -; j_call: TRBJ2-2; clone_size: few; v_call: TRBV7-3; cdr3_aa: CASSPRPGYESGELFF; cdr3_nt: TGTGCCAGCAGCCCTCGACCAGGGTATGAATCCGGGGAGCTGTTTTTT